This TCR beta chain was documented in a study of glioma-infiltrating T cells after dendritic cell vaccination. Study-wide context: Samples are from glioblastoma patients in Phase I and II dendritic cell vaccine trials. Dendritic cell vaccine was injected intradermally three times, biweekly.

A word on this clone: Its antigen remains unknown.

Study results and limitations: Estimated pretreatment TIL content predicted outcome after dendritic cell vaccination.

The primer mix had 60 V beta and 13 J beta primers. Assay used: immunoSEQ multiplex PCR; TCRdb lists only in-frame clones, some missing. Found here are about 92,000 clones, 70% to 90% of them singletons; the top ten hold around 16%. V lost 2 bases, J lost 2 bases, and 9 bases stayed unmatched. The CDR3 consists of 17 residues. From germline, CDR1 is LGHNA and CDR2 YSLEER. The genes are TRBV4-3 and TRBJ1-2, with TRBD1 matching 9 bases. This specimen was blood, taken before dendritic cell vaccination. This sequence was found in a human donor with glioblastoma. This CDR3 reads CASSQSGTGNWNYGYTF. CDR3 nucleotides: TGCGCCAGCAGCCAATCTGGGACAGGGAACTGGAACTATGGCTACACCTTC.